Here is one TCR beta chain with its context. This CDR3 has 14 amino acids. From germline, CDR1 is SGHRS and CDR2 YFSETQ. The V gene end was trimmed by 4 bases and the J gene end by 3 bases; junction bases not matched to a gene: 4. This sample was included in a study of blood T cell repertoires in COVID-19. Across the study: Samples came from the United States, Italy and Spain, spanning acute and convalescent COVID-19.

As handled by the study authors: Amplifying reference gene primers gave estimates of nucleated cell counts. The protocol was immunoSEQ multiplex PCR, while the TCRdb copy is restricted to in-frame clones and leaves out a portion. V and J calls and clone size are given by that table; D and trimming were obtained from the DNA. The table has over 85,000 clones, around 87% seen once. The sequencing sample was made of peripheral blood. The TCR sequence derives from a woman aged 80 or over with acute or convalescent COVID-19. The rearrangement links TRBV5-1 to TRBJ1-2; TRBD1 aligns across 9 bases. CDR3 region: CASSRQGEDYGYTF. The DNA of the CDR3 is TGCGCCAGCAGCCGACAGGGGGAGGACTATGGCTACACCTTC.